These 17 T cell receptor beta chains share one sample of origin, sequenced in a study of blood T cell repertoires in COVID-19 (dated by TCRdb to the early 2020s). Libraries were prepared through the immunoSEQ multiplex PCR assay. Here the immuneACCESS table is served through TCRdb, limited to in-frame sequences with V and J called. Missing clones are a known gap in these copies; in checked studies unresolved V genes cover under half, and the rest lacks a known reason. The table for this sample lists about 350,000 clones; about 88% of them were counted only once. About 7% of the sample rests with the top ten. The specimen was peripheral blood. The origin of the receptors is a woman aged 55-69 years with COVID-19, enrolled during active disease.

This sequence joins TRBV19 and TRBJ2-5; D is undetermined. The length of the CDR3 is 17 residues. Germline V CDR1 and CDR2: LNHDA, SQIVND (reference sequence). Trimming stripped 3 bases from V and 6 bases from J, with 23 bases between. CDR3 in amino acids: CASSMRFGADRSQTQYF. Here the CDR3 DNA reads TGTGCCAGTAGTATGAGGTTCGGAGCCGATCGATCACAGACCCAGTACTTC.

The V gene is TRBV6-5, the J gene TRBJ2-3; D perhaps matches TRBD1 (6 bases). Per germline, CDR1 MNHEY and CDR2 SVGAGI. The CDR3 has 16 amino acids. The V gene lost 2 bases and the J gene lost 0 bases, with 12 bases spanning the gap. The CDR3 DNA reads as TGTGCCAGCAGTTACACACCGGACAGAAGCACAGATACGCAGTATTTT. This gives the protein CASSYTPDRSTDTQYF.

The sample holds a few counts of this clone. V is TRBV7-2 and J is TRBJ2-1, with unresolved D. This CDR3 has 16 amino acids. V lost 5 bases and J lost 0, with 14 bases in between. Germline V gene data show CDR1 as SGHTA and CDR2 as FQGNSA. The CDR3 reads CASSPRASPSYNEQFF. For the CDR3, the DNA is TGTGCCAGCAGCCCGCGTGCTTCGCCCTCCTACAATGAGCAGTTCTTC.

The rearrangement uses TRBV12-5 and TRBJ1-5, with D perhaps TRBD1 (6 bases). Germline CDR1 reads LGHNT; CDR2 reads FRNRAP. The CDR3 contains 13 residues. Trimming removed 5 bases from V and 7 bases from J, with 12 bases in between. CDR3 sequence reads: CASGTGISQPQHF. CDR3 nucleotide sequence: TGTGCTAGTGGTACAGGGATCAGCCAGCCCCAGCATTTT.

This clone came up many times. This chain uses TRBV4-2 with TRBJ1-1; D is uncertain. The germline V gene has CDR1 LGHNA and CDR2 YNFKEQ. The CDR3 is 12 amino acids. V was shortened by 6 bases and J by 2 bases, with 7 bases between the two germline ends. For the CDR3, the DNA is TGTGCCAGCAGTCTAGGAAACACTGAAGCTTTCTTT. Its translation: CASSLGNTEAFF.

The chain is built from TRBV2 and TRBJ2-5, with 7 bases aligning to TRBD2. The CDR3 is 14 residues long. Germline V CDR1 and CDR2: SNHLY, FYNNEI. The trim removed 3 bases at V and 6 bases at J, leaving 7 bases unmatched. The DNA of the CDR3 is TGTGCCAGCAGTGACCAAGCGGGGACTAAGACCCAGTACTTC. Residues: CASSDQAGTKTQYF.

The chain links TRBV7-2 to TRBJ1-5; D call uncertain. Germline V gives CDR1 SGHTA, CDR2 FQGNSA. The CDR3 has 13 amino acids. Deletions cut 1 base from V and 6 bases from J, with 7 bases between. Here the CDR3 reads CASSLENRQPQHF. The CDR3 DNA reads TGTGCCAGCAGCTTAGAAAATCGTCAGCCCCAGCATTTT.

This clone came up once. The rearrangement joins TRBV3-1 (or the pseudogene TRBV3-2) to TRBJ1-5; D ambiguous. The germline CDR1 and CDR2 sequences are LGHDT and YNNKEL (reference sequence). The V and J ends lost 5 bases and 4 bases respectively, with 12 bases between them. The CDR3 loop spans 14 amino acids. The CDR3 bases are TGTGCCAGCAGCTACGACCCCGGGAATCAGCCCCAGCATTTT. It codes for CASSYDPGNQPQHF.

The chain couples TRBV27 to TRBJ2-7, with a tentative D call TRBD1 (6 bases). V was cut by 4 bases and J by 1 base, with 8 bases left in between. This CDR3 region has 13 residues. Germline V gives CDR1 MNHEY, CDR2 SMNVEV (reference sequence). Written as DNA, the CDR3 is TGTGCCAGCAGTTCTGGACAGTCCTACGAGCAGTACTTC. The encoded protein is CASSSGQSYEQYF.

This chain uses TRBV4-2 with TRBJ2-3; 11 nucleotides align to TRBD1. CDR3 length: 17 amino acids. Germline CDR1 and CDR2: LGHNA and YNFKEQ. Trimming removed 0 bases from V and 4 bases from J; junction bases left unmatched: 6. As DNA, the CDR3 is TGTGCCAGCAGCCAAGAGAGGGGGGACAGGGGGTCAGATACGCAGTATTTT. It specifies CASSQERGDRGSDTQYF.

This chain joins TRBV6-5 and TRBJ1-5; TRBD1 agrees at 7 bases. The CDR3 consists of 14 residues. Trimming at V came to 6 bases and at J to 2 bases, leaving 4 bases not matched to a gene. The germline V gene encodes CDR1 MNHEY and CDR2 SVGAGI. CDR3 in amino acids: CASSIGQGNQPQHF. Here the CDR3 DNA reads TGTGCCAGCAGCATAGGACAGGGCAATCAGCCCCAGCATTTT.

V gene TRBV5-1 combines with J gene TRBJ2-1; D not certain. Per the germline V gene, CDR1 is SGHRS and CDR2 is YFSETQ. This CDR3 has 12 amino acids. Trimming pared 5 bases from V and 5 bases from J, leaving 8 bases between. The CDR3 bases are TGCGCCAGCAGAGAGGTAAACAATGAGCAGTTCTTC. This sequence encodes CASREVNNEQFF.

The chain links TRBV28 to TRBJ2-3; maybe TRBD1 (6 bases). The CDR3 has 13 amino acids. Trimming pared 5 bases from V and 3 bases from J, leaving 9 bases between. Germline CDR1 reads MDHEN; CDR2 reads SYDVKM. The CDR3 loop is CASSPRGTDTQYF. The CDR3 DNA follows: TGTGCCAGCAGTCCCAGGGGAACAGATACGCAGTATTTT.

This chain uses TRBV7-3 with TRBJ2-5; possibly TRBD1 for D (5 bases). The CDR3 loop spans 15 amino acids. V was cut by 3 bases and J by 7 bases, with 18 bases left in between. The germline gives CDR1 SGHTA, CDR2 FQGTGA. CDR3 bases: TGTGCCAGCAGCTTCCAAGGGGCCGATTTTGGGACCCAGTACTTC. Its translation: CASSFQGADFGTQYF.

CDR3 sequence: CASSPRTSPDYEQYF. The CDR3 nucleotides read TGTGCCAGCAGCCCCCGGACTAGCCCGGACTACGAGCAGTACTTC. V is TRBV7-2 and J is TRBJ2-7; 8 bases fit TRBD2. Germline-derived CDR1 and CDR2 are SGHTA and FQGNSA. The CDR3 runs 15 residues. Germline trimming cut 5 bases from V and 3 bases from J; bases unmatched to any gene: 9.

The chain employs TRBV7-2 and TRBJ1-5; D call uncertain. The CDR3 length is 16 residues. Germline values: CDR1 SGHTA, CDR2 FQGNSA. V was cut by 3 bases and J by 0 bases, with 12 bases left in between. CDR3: CASSFLSDYSNQPQHF. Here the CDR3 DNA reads TGTGCCAGCAGCTTTCTTAGCGACTATAGCAATCAGCCCCAGCATTTT.

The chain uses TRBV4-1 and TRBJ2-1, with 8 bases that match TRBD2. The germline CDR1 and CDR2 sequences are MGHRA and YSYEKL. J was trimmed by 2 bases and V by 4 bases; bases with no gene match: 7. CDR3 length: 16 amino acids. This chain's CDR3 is CASSRGGGTTYNEQFF. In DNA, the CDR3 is TGCGCCAGCAGCCGAGGCGGGGGGACGACCTACAATGAGCAGTTCTTC.